The 22 T cell receptor beta chains below were found in one sample sequenced in a study of spatial heterogeneity in lung cancer. Time point denoted: sample taken at primary tumor resection. Study-wide points: Tumoral mutation counts were tracked by counts of expanded intratumoral alpha and beta TCRs.

TCRdb ran MiXCR on the 5' RACE reads and lists one entry per CDR3 protein. In the table there are some 10,000 distinct CDR3 sequences, 6% to 6.5% of which are singletons. These receptors lack a known antigen. Sequencing was performed on lung tumor tissue, taken at surgery. The receptors originated from a male donor with early-stage non-small cell lung cancer.

This clonotype was recorded at least ten times. The library was built for alpha chains, so this beta chain is an off-target read and its size means little. J is TRBJ2-5 and V is TRBV3-1; TRBD2 matches 11 bases. V lost 5 bases and J lost 1; bases outside the gene matches: 6. This CDR3 contains 16 residues. CDR1 and CDR2 from the germline V gene are LGHDT and YNNKEL (reference sequence). The CDR3 spells CASSSPGTSGQETQYF. DNA for the CDR3: TGTGCCAGCAGCTCTCCCGGGACTAGCGGCCAAGAGACCCAGTACTTC.

This clonotype is medium-sized within its sample. With the library built for alpha chains, this beta chain is off target and its frequency is not meaningful. The V gene is TRBV7-2, the J gene TRBJ1-2; TRBD1 agrees at 10 bases. The V gene's germline CDR1 is SGHTA and CDR2 FQGNSA. V lost 5 bases to trimming and J lost 8 bases; unmatched junction nucleotides: 14. The CDR3 extends over 16 amino acids. The CDR3 nucleotides are TGTGCCAGCAGCCCAGGCCGGGGACAGGGGTTTCGGGGCTACACCTTC. Its translation is CASSPGRGQGFRGYTF.

About this clonotype: This beta chain turned up in a library designed for alpha chains; as an off-target read, its abundance says little. The rearrangement links TRBV27 to TRBJ2-1; weak D call: TRBD1 (6 bases). The V end lost 1 base, the J end lost 8 bases, and 12 bases lay between the germline ends. The CDR3 extends over 14 amino acids. The germline gives CDR1 MNHEY, CDR2 SMNVEV (reference sequence). The CDR3 DNA reads as TGTGCCAGCAGTTTATACAGGGTTTTGGATGAGCAGTTCTTC. Amino acids: CASSLYRVLDEQFF.

This clonotype was found many times. Because this beta chain is a stray read in a library intended to capture alpha chains, its abundance should not be given much weight. CDR3 region: CASSNGQGSTEAFF. The CDR3 DNA is TGTGCCAGCAGCAATGGACAGGGTTCCACTGAAGCTTTCTTT. The J gene is TRBJ1-1, the V gene TRBV5-8; 8 bases fit TRBD1. CDR3 size: 14 residues. V shed 4 bases and J 4 bases; nucleotides not matched to a gene: 6. Germline lookup yields CDR1 SGHTS and CDR2 YDEGEE.

The sample holds many counts of this clonotype. With the library built for alpha chains, this beta chain is off target and its frequency is not meaningful. The chain joins TRBV2 to TRBJ1-1; a possible D gene is TRBD1 (5 bases). Trimming pared 6 bases from V and 2 bases from J, leaving 13 bases between. Germline values: CDR1 SNHLY, CDR2 FYNNEI. This CDR3 region has 14 residues. The CDR3 nucleotides are TGTGCCAGCAGACCCACAGGAGTTAACACTGAAGCTTTCTTT. This gives the protein CASRPTGVNTEAFF.

This clonotype appeared many times. This beta chain appears as a stray read in a library generated for alpha chains; its size is not informative. The rearrangement links TRBV11-2 to TRBJ2-3; D might be TRBD1 or TRBD2, each matching 6 bases. Germline CDR1 and CDR2: SGHAT and FQNNGV. This CDR3 comprises 15 residues. The V gene lost 0 bases and the J gene lost 3 bases, with 10 bases spanning the gap. The CDR3 nucleotides read TGTGCCAGCAGCTTAGACGGGGGCGCGACAGATACGCAGTATTTT. Residues: CASSLDGGATDTQYF.

This clonotype was counted ten times or more. Within a library made for alpha chains, this beta chain is off target, and its count is uninformative. The rearrangement uses TRBV27 and TRBJ2-6; TRBD1 matches at 9 bases. The CDR3 has 17 amino acids. V lost 8 bases, J lost 0 bases, and 8 bases stayed unmatched. CDR1 is MNHEY, CDR2 SMNVEV, per germline (reference sequence). The CDR3 DNA reads as TGTGCCAGCGGACCTGGGACAGGGCTCTCTGGGGCCAACGTCCTGACTTTC. Protein product: CASGPGTGLSGANVLTF.

Worth noting for this clonotype: This beta chain is off target for a library built for alpha chains, so its abundance means little. The J gene is TRBJ2-5, the V gene TRBV6-2 or TRBV6-3, with TRBD2 matching 7 bases. The CDR3 is 13 amino acids. Germline trimming cut 6 bases from V and 3 bases from J; bases unmatched to any gene: 4. Germline assignment: CDR1 MNHEY and CDR2 SVGEGT. CDR3 loop: CASRASGEETQYF. The CDR3 DNA is TGTGCCAGCAGGGCAAGCGGGGAAGAGACCCAGTACTTC.

This clonotype has ten or more counts. Since the library was made to target alpha chains, this beta chain is a stray read and its abundance is not meaningful. The V and J genes are TRBV9 and TRBJ2-7; 9 bases match TRBD1. The V gene's germline CDR1 is SGDLS and CDR2 YYNGEE. This CDR3 comprises 12 residues. The junction had 3 bases not matched to a gene; V was cut back by 3 bases and J by 8 bases. In nucleotides, the CDR3 is TGTGCCAGCAGCGAAACAGGGGGCAAGCAGTACTTC. This sequence encodes CASSETGGKQYF.

This clonotype was counted at least ten times. One junction end disagrees with the germline gene, perhaps due to a read error. This beta chain represents an off-target read in a library built for alpha chains; its size is of limited meaning. The chain combines TRBV7-7 with TRBJ1-1, with D unclear. This CDR3 has 13 amino acids. CDR1 SSHAT and CDR2 FNYEAQ come from the germline V gene (reference sequence). CDR3 DNA sequence: TGTGCTAGCAGCTTAACCAGGAACACTGAAGCTTTCTTT. The encoded protein is CASSLTRNTEAFF.

As to this clonotype: A read error may explain this, as a much larger clone is one base away. This beta chain is an off-target read within a library intended for alpha chains, so its frequency means little. The V call is TRBV7-6, the J call TRBJ2-2; 10 positions agree with TRBD1. Germline assignment: CDR1 SGHVS and CDR2 FNYEAQ. The length of the CDR3 is 16 residues. The CDR3 DNA follows: TGTGCCGGCAGCCCGAGACAGGGGGCAAACACCGGGGAGCTGTTTTTT. Its protein product is CAGSPRQGANTGELFF.

This clonotype was seen at least ten times. A library prepared for alpha chains yielded this beta chain as an off-target read; its size is of little meaning. V is TRBV12-3 or TRBV12-4 and J is TRBJ2-5; TRBD1 aligns across 7 bases. The trim removed 2 bases at V and 2 bases at J, leaving 5 bases unmatched. The CDR3 covers 15 residues. DNA for the CDR3: TGTGCCAGCAGTTTACGGACAGGTTTACAAGAGACCCAGTACTTC. It yields the protein CASSLRTGLQETQYF.

This clonotype was counted ten times or more. This beta chain turned up in a library designed for alpha chains; as an off-target read, its abundance says little. The chain employs TRBV10-3 and TRBJ1-3; D gene unclear. V lost 4 bases, J lost 2 bases, and 6 bases lay in between. Germline lookup yields CDR1 ENHRY and CDR2 SYGVKD. This CDR3 is 13 amino acids long. CDR3 protein: CAISAAPGNTIYF. The CDR3 DNA follows: TGTGCCATCAGTGCGGCCCCTGGAAACACCATATATTTT.

This clonotype has a count of ten or more. Since it is a stray read in a library aimed at alpha chains, this beta chain has a size that is not meaningful. The chain is built from TRBV6-2 or TRBV6-3 and TRBJ1-5; weak D call: TRBD1 (5 bases). This CDR3 has 11 residues. Trimming cost V 6 bases and J 11 bases, with 11 bases left between them. The germline CDR1 and CDR2 sequences are MNHEY and SVGEGT. The CDR3 nucleotides are TGTGCCAGCAGCCAGCCAGGGACCCAGCATTTT. This encodes CASSQPGTQHF.

This clonotype was counted many times. The size of this beta chain means little, since it is a stray read in a library made for alpha chains. The chain has TRBV7-2 and TRBJ1-1; possible D gene TRBD1, 5 bases. Germline-derived CDR1 and CDR2 are SGHTA and FQGNSA. V lost 6 bases, J lost 2 bases, and 16 bases lay in between. CDR3 size: 15 residues. The CDR3 is CASSHRTGGNTEAFF. The CDR3 coding sequence is TGTGCCAGCAGTCATCGGACGGGGGGTAACACTGAAGCTTTCTTT.

This clonotype was seen many times. A library made for alpha chains picked up this beta chain off target, so its size means little. This sequence joins TRBV7-2 and TRBJ2-2; D ambiguous. The CDR3 spans 17 residues. The germline V gene has CDR1 SGHTA and CDR2 FQGNSA. The V and J ends lost 5 bases and 4 bases respectively, with 20 bases between them. The CDR3 coding sequence is TGTGCCAGCAGCCCCCAAAGGGTTCGTCTTAGCACCGGGGAGCTGTTTTTT. This codes for CASSPQRVRLSTGELFF.

In its sample, this clonotype ranks as medium-sized. This beta chain is a stray sequence in a library constructed for alpha chains; its clone size is not meaningful. The rearrangement uses TRBV12-3 or TRBV12-4 and TRBJ2-5; 13 nucleotides line up with TRBD2. The CDR3 covers 16 residues. Losses at the gene ends were 6 bases for V and 4 bases for J; bases not matched to a gene: 8. The CDR3 loop reads CASSSGLAGYRETQYF. The CDR3 region has the DNA TGTGCCAGCAGCTCGGGACTAGCGGGATACAGAGAGACCCAGTACTTC.

In this sample, this clonotype turned up many times. This beta chain is an unintended read in a library built for alpha chains; its size means little. The chain carries TRBV4-2 and TRBJ1-2; possible D gene TRBD1, 6 bases. V was shortened by 5 bases and J by 2 bases, with 15 bases between the two germline ends. The CDR3 spans 15 residues. Looked up from germline, CDR1 is LGHNA and CDR2 is YNFKEQ. CDR3 region: CASSYPGEVNYGYTF. In DNA, the CDR3 is TGTGCCAGCAGCTACCCAGGGGAGGTAAACTATGGCTACACCTTC.

This clonotype was seen at least ten times. The library was prepared for alpha chains; this beta chain is a stray read, so its frequency means little. The rearrangement joins TRBV18 to TRBJ1-5; no reliable D call. Germline V gene data show CDR1 as KGHSH and CDR2 as LQKENI. V was trimmed by 3 bases and J by 11 bases, leaving 14 bases between them. The CDR3 spans 13 residues. CDR3 bases: TGTGCCAGCTCACCCCAACACCTCGGGACCCAGCATTTT. Translation gives CASSPQHLGTQHF.

This clonotype was found many times. This beta chain came through as a stray read in a library set up for alpha chains, and its size says little. This sequence joins TRBV27 and TRBJ1-4, with TRBD1 matching over 8 bases. J lost 5 bases, V lost 5 bases, and 4 bases had no gene match. The CDR3 is made up of 14 amino acids. The germline V gene has CDR1 MNHEY and CDR2 SMNVEV (reference sequence). CDR3 loop: CASSRDRNNEKLFF. The CDR3, as DNA: TGTGCCAGCAGTAGGGACAGGAACAATGAAAAACTGTTTTTT.

This clonotype was observed many times. Since the library was made to target alpha chains, this beta chain is a stray read and its abundance is not meaningful. This sequence joins TRBV11-3 and TRBJ2-1; 8 bases fit TRBD2. The V segment lost 1 base and the J segment 8 bases; nucleotides outside the gene matches: 1. CDR3 length: 13 residues. The germline V gene has CDR1 SGHNT and CDR2 YENEEA. This CDR3 is CASSLAGGYEQFF. The DNA of the CDR3 is TGTGCCAGCAGCTTAGCGGGAGGGTATGAGCAGTTCTTC.

In this sample, this clonotype turned up a few times. This beta chain is off target for a library built for alpha chains, so its abundance means little. The V gene is TRBV11-1, the J gene TRBJ2-7; 7 bases map to TRBD1. The CDR3 loop spans 15 amino acids. Germline-derived CDR1 and CDR2 are SGHAT and FQDESV (reference sequence). Losses at the gene ends were 1 base for V and 2 bases for J; bases not matched to a gene: 5. The CDR3 protein is CASSLGDRETYEQYF. The DNA for the CDR3 is TGTGCCAGCAGCTTAGGAGACAGGGAAACCTACGAGCAGTACTTC.